This T cell receptor (beta chain) was identified in a study of cytomegalovirus exposure and HLA in healthy donors. On the study more broadly: Within the Caucasian-associated ancestry cluster were more than 75% of the roughly 360 genotyped donors.

The length of the CDR3 is 17 residues. CDR1 is SGHRS, CDR2 YFSETQ, per germline. V lost 5 bases, J lost 5 bases, and 12 bases stayed unmatched. With 60 Vbeta and 13 Jbeta primers, the PCR was carried out. This table comes from immunoSEQ multiplex PCR, and its TCRdb copy is limited to in-frame clones, with some not included. The profile covers 100,000 to 150,000 clones, with 70% to 85% appearing a single time and less than 3.5% taken by the ten largest. V gene TRBV5-1 combines with J gene TRBJ2-3; 12 bases line up with TRBD2. The receptor's source is a man aged 45-60 years in good health and CMV-seronegative. Sequencing was performed on PBMCs. The CDR3 loop reads CASSSTLAGGPGDTQYF. The CDR3 DNA follows: TGCGCCAGCAGTTCAACCCTAGCGGGGGGGCCGGGAGATACGCAGTATTTT.